Given below is one TCR beta chain in context. Tens of thousands of T cell genomes (approximately 210 ng DNA) went into each sorted-subset replicate. TCRdb's copy holds only in-frame clones and misses some; the assay was immunoSEQ multiplex PCR. The data hold some 900,000 clones, with over 60% observed a single time. The data originate from a study of shared clonotypes between healthy human individuals. V shed 4 bases, J shed 4 bases, and the junction held 7 bases outside the gene matches. This CDR3 comprises 15 residues. Germline V gives CDR1 SGHRS, CDR2 YFSETQ. The TCR originated in a man between 18 and 29 years old in good health. V and J are TRBV5-1 and TRBJ2-5; 10 nucleotides match TRBD2. Sequences were obtained from memory CD4+ T cells sorted from blood. Indicated subset: CD45RA-negative fraction. Written as DNA, the CDR3 is TGCGCCAGCAGCCCCCTAGCGGGAGATCGAGAGACCCAGTACTTC. Residues: CASSPLAGDRETQYF.